Below, 28 T cell receptor beta chains from the same sample are listed, as sequenced in a study of cytomegalovirus exposure and HLA in healthy donors. PCR amplification relied on 60 Vbeta primers (plus 13 Jbeta primers). Assay used: immunoSEQ multiplex PCR; TCRdb lists only in-frame clones, some missing. The sample contains some 200,000 clones, approximately 88% of which appear only once. Sequencing was performed on PBMCs. All receptors come from a woman aged 45-65 years in good health and CMV-seropositive.

The gene calls are TRBV7-9 and TRBJ1-4, with 8 nucleotides matching TRBD1. The V and J ends lost 2 bases and 8 bases, in that order; junction bases with no gene match: 10. The CDR3 runs to 16 residues. Germline V CDR1 and CDR2: SEHNR, FQNEAQ (reference sequence). The CDR3 DNA reads TGTGCCAGCAGCTTATATTTAGACAGGGGTCGGGAAAAACTGTTTTTT. The encoded protein is CASSLYLDRGREKLFF.

This chain joins TRBV6-5 and TRBJ2-7, with 9 bases fitting TRBD2. CDR3 size: 13 residues. Unmatched junction bases numbered 8, after V lost 10 bases and J lost 4 bases. Germline V CDR1 and CDR2: MNHEY, SVGAGI. The DNA for the CDR3 is TGTGCCACTCTACTAGCGGGCGCGTACGAGCAGTACTTC. Its translation: CATLLAGAYEQYF.

The genes are TRBV19 and TRBJ2-2, with TRBD2 matching over 8 bases. Trimming removed 10 bases from V and 0 bases from J; junction bases left unmatched: 13. The germline gives CDR1 LNHDA, CDR2 SQIVND (reference sequence). This CDR3 region has 17 residues. DNA of the CDR3: TGTGCCACCCAACGGGGGGGCAAGTCAACGAACACCGGGGAGCTGTTTTTT. Protein product: CATQRGGKSTNTGELFF.

The chain uses TRBV11-1 and TRBJ2-1; the match to TRBD2 covers 11 bases. The CDR3 runs 13 residues. The germline V gene has CDR1 SGHAT and CDR2 FQDESV (reference sequence). J gave up 8 bases and V 5 bases, and 2 bases lay outside the gene matches. This CDR3 is CASSLLAGDEQFF. DNA of the CDR3: TGTGCCAGCAGCCTACTAGCGGGGGATGAGCAGTTCTTC.

V is TRBV7-3 and J is TRBJ1-6; 10 bases match TRBD1. Germline-derived CDR1 and CDR2 are SGHTA and FQGTGA. The CDR3 runs 15 residues. The J segment lost 6 bases and the V segment lost 5 bases, leaving 4 bases of the junction unmatched. This CDR3 reads CASSRGTGVNSPLHF. DNA of the CDR3: TGTGCCAGCAGCCGCGGGACAGGGGTTAATTCACCCCTCCACTTT.

This clone was recorded a few times. The V and J genes are TRBV28 and TRBJ2-1, with D perhaps TRBD2 (6 bases). The CDR3 runs to 11 residues. The ends were cut back, 3 bases at V and 11 bases at J, with 8 bases in the middle. In germline, CDR1 is MDHEN, CDR2 SYDVKM. The CDR3 region is CASSLTRKQFF. CDR3 DNA sequence: TGTGCCAGCAGTTTGACTAGGAAGCAGTTCTTC.

The chain recombines TRBV7-2 with TRBJ2-1; 9 bases match TRBD2. The V and J ends lost 4 bases and 9 bases, in that order; junction bases with no gene match: 13. In germline, CDR1 is SGHTA, CDR2 FQGNSA. The CDR3 consists of 16 residues. The CDR3, as DNA: TGTGCCAGCAGCTCCCTCGGCGGGGGGGCCCGTGGTGAGCAGTTCTTC. This sequence encodes CASSSLGGGARGEQFF.

In this sample, this clone turned up once. The CDR3 region has the DNA TGTGCCAGCAGCACTAGGTCGACAGGGGGCAATGAGCAGTTCTTC. It encodes CASSTRSTGGNEQFF. This chain links TRBV4-2 with TRBJ2-1, with 9 positions matching TRBD1. The CDR3 is 15 amino acids. The V and J ends lost 5 bases and 6 bases, in that order; junction bases with no gene match: 8. Looked up from germline, CDR1 is LGHNA and CDR2 is YNFKEQ.

The J gene is TRBJ1-5, the V gene TRBV7-9; D unresolved. V lost 5 bases and J 0 bases, leaving 8 bases between the germline ends. Looked up from germline, CDR1 is SEHNR and CDR2 is FQNEAQ (reference sequence). The CDR3 totals 14 residues. CDR3 protein: CASSADYSNQPQHF. CDR3 DNA sequence: TGTGCCAGCAGCGCCGACTATAGCAATCAGCCCCAGCATTTT.

The chain uses TRBV5-1 and TRBJ2-5; 7 bases map to TRBD2. This CDR3 is built from 14 residues. Germline CDR1 is SGHRS and CDR2 is YFSETQ. J was trimmed by 1 base and V by 4 bases; bases with no gene match: 4. CDR3 loop: CASSRSGAQETQYF. Here the CDR3 DNA reads TGCGCCAGCAGCAGGAGCGGGGCCCAAGAGACCCAGTACTTC.

The CDR3 DNA sequence: TGTGCCAGCAGCCACGCCGGGACAGGGTTCAAAAACATTCAGTACTTC. This encodes CASSHAGTGFKNIQYF. This chain joins TRBV13 and TRBJ2-4; 9 bases align to TRBD1. The CDR3 contains 16 residues. Trimming took 5 bases from V and 3 from J; bases not matched to a gene: 8. The germline V gene has CDR1 PRHDT and CDR2 FYEKMQ (reference sequence).

The V gene is TRBV19, the J gene TRBJ2-3; D is undetermined. The germline gives CDR1 LNHDA, CDR2 SQIVND (reference sequence). Deletions cut 3 bases from V and 2 bases from J, with 12 bases between. The CDR3 spans 15 residues. The CDR3 region has the DNA TGTGCCAGTAGTATCATAACTCAAGACACAGATACGCAGTATTTT. Amino acid sequence: CASSIITQDTDTQYF.

This clone was found a few times. The chain joins TRBV28 to TRBJ2-3, with TRBD2 matching 11 bases. The germline gives CDR1 MDHEN, CDR2 SYDVKM. After removal of 5 bases from V and 3 bases from J, the junction contained 13 bases not matched to a gene. CDR3 length equals 18 residues. In DNA form, the CDR3 reads TGTGCCAGCAGTCCCACTAGCGGGGGCCCTCGGGGAACAGATACGCAGTATTTT. Its translation is CASSPTSGGPRGTDTQYF.

The chain combines TRBV6-4 with TRBJ2-1; 11 bases align to TRBD2. CDR1 MRHNA and CDR2 SNTAGT come from the germline V gene. This CDR3 is built from 17 residues. V was clipped by 2 bases and J by 7 bases; unmatched bases: 10. CDR3 nucleotides: TGTGCCAGCAGTGACAGGCCCCCTAGCGGGGGGCTAAATGAGCAGTTCTTC. It codes for CASSDRPPSGGLNEQFF.

The chain carries TRBV11-3 and TRBJ2-2; weak D call: TRBD1 (5 bases). The CDR3 has 14 amino acids. Germline values: CDR1 SGHNT, CDR2 YENEEA. V lost 3 bases, J lost 6 bases, and 11 bases lay in between. The DNA for the CDR3 is TGTGCCAGCAGCTTGGGGCTAGTCCCCGGGGAGCTGTTTTTT. This encodes CASSLGLVPGELFF.

This clone showed up just once. Sequence at one end of the junction differs from germline and may be a read error. J is TRBJ1-1 and V is TRBV29-1; possible D gene TRBD1, 6 bases. Germline values: CDR1 SQVTM, CDR2 ANQGSEA. There are 12 residues in the CDR3. In nucleotides, the CDR3 is TGCAGCGTTAAAGGACAGAACACTGAAGCTTCCTTT. It is translated as CSVKGQNTEASF.

This sequence joins TRBV7-9 and TRBJ2-3; D perhaps matches TRBD1 (7 bases). CDR3 size: 18 residues. Germline-derived CDR1 and CDR2 are SEHNR and FQNEAQ (reference sequence). The V end lost 1 base, the J end lost 2 bases, and 19 bases lay between the germline ends. The CDR3 protein is CASSLGQGGQGFTDTQYF. CDR3 coding DNA: TGTGCCAGCAGCTTAGGCCAGGGGGGCCAGGGCTTCACAGATACGCAGTATTTT.

The chain couples TRBV19 to TRBJ1-2; D remains unclear. The germline V and J ends were trimmed by 5 bases and 4 bases, with 11 bases remaining between them. The germline CDR1 and CDR2 sequences are LNHDA and SQIVND (reference sequence). CDR3 length equals 13 residues. CDR3 bases: TGTGCCAGTAGTTTACCGGGAAGCTATGGCTACACCTTC. This translates into CASSLPGSYGYTF.

This clone turned up a few times. The chain joins TRBV10-3 to TRBJ1-2, with a possible D match to TRBD1 (5 bases). Germline lookup yields CDR1 ENHRY and CDR2 SYGVKD. There are 12 residues in the CDR3. The V gene lost 8 bases and the J gene lost 4 bases, with 11 bases spanning the gap. For the CDR3, the DNA is TGTGCCATCCGGGAGGGGAGCTATGGCTACACCTTC. Amino acid sequence: CAIREGSYGYTF.

V usage is TRBV28 and J usage is TRBJ1-5; 7 positions match TRBD1. This CDR3 has 12 amino acids. Per germline, CDR1 MDHEN and CDR2 SYDVKM. As DNA, the CDR3 is TGTGCAATCGCGGACAGGAATCAGCCCCAGCATTTT. It yields the protein CAIADRNQPQHF.

This clone was seen more than once but under ten times. The V and J genes are TRBV6-6 and TRBJ2-5; TRBD1 agrees at 10 bases. Germline CDR1 and CDR2: MNHNY and SVGAGI (reference sequence). The CDR3 is made up of 16 amino acids. V lost 6 bases, J lost 5 bases, and 12 bases stayed unmatched. CDR3 nucleotides: TGTGCCAGCAGCCGATCGGGACAGGGGAAGGATGAGACCCAGTACTTC. Protein sequence: CASSRSGQGKDETQYF.

This chain links TRBV4-1 with TRBJ1-5; D is unresolved. This CDR3 has 14 residues. Per the germline V gene, CDR1 is MGHRA and CDR2 is YSYEKL. V lost 4 bases and J 0 bases, leaving 7 bases between the germline ends. CDR3 bases: TGCGCCAGCAGCCCTCAGAATAGCAATCAGCCCCAGCATTTT. Its protein is CASSPQNSNQPQHF.

The rearrangement links TRBV5-5 to TRBJ2-5; possibly TRBD1 for D (5 bases). Germline V gene data show CDR1 as SGHKS and CDR2 as YYEKEE (reference sequence). This CDR3 is built from 15 residues. Trimming took off 0 bases at V and 2 bases at J, with 11 bases between the two ends. In DNA form, the CDR3 reads TGTGCCAGCAGCTTGGCCTTGGGGCGTCAAGAGACCCAGTACTTC. This encodes CASSLALGRQETQYF.

The V gene is TRBV6-1, the J gene TRBJ1-2; D gene ambiguous. The CDR3 contains 12 residues. Germline-derived CDR1 and CDR2 are MNHNS and SASEGT. The ends were cut back, 6 bases at V and 6 bases at J, with 11 bases in the middle. CDR3 nucleotides: TGTGCCAGCAGGTACCTGAGGGATGGCTACACCTTC. Translated, it gives CASRYLRDGYTF.

V and J are TRBV2 and TRBJ2-3, with 8 positions matching TRBD2. CDR1 and CDR2 from the germline V gene are SNHLY and FYNNEI. Germline trimming cut 2 bases from V and 3 bases from J; bases unmatched to any gene: 7. The CDR3 sequence is 16 residues long. The DNA for the CDR3 is TGTGCCAGCAGTGAAAGGCTAGCGGGCGGGACAGATACGCAGTATTTT. Residues: CASSERLAGGTDTQYF.

The sample holds a few counts of this clone. An end of the junction does not agree with germline; a read error may underlie this. The chain combines TRBV7-9 with TRBJ1-1; TRBD1 is a possible D gene (6 bases). CDR3 length: 14 residues. CDR1 is SEHNR and CDR2 is FQNEAQ in the germline V gene (reference sequence). The CDR3 region is CSSSFGQLNTEAFF. CDR3 bases: TGTTCCAGCAGCTTTGGACAGCTGAACACTGAAGCTTTCTTT.

The chain combines TRBV5-1 with TRBJ2-1; 7 bases are shared with TRBD2. Germline V CDR1 and CDR2: SGHRS, YFSETQ. The V gene end was trimmed by 0 bases and the J gene end by 6 bases; junction bases not matched to a gene: 6. The CDR3 extends over 15 amino acids. CDR3 sequence reads: CASSLALGTTNEQFF. The CDR3 nucleotides are TGCGCCAGCAGCTTGGCCCTCGGGACTACCAATGAGCAGTTCTTC.

V usage is TRBV5-1 and J usage is TRBJ2-2; the D gene is possibly TRBD2 (5 bases). Germline assignment: CDR1 SGHRS and CDR2 YFSETQ. Trimming removed 4 bases from V and 1 base from J, with 11 bases in between. The CDR3 totals 15 residues. CDR3 coding DNA: TGCGCCAGCAGCCAAAGACGGGAGAACACCGGGGAGCTGTTTTTT. Amino acid sequence: CASSQRRENTGELFF.